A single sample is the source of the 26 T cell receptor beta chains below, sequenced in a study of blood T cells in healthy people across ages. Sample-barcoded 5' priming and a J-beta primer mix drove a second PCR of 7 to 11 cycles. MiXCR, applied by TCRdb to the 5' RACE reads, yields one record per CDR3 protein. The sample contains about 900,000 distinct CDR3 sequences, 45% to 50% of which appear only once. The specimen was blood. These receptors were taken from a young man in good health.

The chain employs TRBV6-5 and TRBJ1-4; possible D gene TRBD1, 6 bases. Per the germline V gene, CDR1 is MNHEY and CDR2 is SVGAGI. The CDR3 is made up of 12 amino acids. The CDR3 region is CAIRGPNEKLFF. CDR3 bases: TGTGCGATCAGGGGTCCTAATGAAAAACTGTTTTTT.

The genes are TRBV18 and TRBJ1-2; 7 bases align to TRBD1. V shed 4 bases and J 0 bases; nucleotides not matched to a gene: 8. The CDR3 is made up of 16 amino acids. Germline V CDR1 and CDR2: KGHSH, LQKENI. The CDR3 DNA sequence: TGTGCCAGCTCACAAGCAGACAGGGCTTCTAACTATGGCTACACCTTC. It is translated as CASSQADRASNYGYTF.

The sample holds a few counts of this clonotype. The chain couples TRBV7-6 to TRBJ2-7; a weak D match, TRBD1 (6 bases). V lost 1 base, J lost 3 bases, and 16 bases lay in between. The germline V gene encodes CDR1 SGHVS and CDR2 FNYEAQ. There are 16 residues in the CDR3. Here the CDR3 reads CASSLVPGDTYYEQYF. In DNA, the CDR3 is TGTGCCAGCAGCTTAGTCCCTGGGGACACTTACTACGAGCAGTACTTC. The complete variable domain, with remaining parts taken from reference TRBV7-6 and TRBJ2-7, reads GAGVSQSPRYKVTKRGQDVALRCDPISGHVSLYWYRQALGQGPEFLTYFNYEAQQDKSGLPNDRFSAERPEGSISTLTIQRTEQRDSAMYRCASSLVPGDTYYEQYFGPGTRLTVT.

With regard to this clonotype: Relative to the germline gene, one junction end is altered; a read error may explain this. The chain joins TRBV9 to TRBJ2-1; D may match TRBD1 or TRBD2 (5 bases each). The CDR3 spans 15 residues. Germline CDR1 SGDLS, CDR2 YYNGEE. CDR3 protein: CTSSEGTLPGNEQFF. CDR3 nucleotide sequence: TGTACCAGCAGTGAGGGGACCCTCCCCGGGAATGAGCAGTTCTTC.

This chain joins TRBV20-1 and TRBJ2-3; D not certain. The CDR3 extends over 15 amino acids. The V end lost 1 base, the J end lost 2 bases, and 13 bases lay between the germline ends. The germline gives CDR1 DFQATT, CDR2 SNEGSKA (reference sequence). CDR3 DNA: TGCAGTGCTAGAGGCCTTGGATCGTACACAGATACGCAGTATTTT. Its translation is CSARGLGSYTDTQYF.

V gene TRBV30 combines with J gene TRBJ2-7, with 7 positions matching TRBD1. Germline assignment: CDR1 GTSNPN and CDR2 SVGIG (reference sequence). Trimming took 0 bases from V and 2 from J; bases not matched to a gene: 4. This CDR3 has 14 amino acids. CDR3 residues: CAWSVQGGPYEQYF. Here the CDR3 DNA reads TGTGCCTGGAGTGTACAAGGGGGCCCCTACGAGCAGTACTTC.

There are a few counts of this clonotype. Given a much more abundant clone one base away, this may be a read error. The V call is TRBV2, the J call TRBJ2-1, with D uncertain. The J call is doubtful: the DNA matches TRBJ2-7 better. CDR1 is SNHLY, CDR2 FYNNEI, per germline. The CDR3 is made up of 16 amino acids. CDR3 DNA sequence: TGTGCCAGCAGTGTTCAAGGAGTGGTCAAGGGCAATGAGCAGTACTTC. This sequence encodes CASSVQGVVKGNEQYF.

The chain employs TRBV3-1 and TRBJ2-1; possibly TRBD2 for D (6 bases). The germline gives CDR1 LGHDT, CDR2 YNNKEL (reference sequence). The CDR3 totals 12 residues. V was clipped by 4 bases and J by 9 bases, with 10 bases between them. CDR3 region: CASSPRGFEQFF. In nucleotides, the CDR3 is TGTGCCAGCAGCCCCCGGGGGTTTGAGCAGTTCTTC.

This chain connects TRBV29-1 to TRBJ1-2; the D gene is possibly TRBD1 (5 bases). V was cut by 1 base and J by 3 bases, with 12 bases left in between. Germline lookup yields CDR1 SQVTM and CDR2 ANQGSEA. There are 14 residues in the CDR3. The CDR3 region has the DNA TGCAGCGTTGAAGGAGGAGGGGCGGACTATGGCTACACCTTC. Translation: CSVEGGGADYGYTF.

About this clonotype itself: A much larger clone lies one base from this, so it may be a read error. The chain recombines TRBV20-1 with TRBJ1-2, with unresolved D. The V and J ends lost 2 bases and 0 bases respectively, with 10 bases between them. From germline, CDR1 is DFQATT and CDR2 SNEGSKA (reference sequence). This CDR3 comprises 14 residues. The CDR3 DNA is TGCAGTGCTAGAACCCCGAACACTAACTATGGCTACACCTTC. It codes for CSARTPNTNYGYTF.

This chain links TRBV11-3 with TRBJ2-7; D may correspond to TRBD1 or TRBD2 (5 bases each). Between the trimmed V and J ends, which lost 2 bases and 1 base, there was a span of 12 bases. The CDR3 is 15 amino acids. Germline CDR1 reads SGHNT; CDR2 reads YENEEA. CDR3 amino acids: CASSLLGDGSYEQYF. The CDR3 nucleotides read TGTGCCAGCAGCTTATTGGGGGACGGATCCTACGAGCAGTACTTC.

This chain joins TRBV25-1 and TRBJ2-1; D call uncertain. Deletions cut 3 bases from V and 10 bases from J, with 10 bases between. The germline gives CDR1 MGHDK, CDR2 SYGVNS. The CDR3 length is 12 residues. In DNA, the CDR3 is TGTGCCAGCAGTGACTACCGGGTGGAGCAGTTCTTC. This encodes CASSDYRVEQFF.

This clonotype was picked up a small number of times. Here the CDR3 reads CASSQGLPGFYGYTF. CDR3 nucleotides: TGTGCCAGCAGCCAGGGCCTGCCAGGGTTCTATGGCTACACCTTC. The V gene is TRBV3-1, the J gene TRBJ1-2; weak D call: TRBD1 (5 bases). The CDR3 covers 15 residues. Germline loops: CDR1 LGHDT, CDR2 YNNKEL (reference sequence). The germline V and J ends were trimmed by 3 bases and 4 bases, with 15 bases remaining between them.

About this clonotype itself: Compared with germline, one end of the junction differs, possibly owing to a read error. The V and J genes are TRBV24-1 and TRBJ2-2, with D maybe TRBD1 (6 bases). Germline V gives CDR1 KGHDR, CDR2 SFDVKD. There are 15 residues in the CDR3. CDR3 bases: TGCGCCACCAGTGATGGGGACACGAACACCGGGGAGCTGTTTTTT. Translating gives CATSDGDTNTGELFF.

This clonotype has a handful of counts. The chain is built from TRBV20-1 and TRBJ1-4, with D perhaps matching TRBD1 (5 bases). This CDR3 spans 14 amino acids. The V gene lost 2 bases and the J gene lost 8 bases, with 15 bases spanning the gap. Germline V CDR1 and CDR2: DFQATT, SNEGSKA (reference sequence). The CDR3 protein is CSARNPDRGEKLFF. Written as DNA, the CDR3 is TGCAGTGCTAGAAACCCCGACAGAGGCGAAAAACTGTTTTTT.

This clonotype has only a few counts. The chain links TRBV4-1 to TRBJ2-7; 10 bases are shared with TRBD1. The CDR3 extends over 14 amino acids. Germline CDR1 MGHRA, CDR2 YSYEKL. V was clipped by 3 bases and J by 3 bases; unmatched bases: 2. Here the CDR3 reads CASSHGQGDYEQYF. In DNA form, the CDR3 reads TGCGCCAGCAGCCACGGACAGGGGGACTACGAGCAGTACTTC.

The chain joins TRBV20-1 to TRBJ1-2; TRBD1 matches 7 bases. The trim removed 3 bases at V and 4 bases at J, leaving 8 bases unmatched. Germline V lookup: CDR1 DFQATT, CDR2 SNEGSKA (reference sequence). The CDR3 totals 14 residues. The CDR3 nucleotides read TGCAGTGCTAGCCGCCGACAGGGAAGCTATGGCTACACCTTC. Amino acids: CSASRRQGSYGYTF.

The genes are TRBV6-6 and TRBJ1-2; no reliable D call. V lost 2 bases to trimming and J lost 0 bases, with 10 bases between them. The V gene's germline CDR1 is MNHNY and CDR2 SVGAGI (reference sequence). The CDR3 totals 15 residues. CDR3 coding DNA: TGTGCCAGCAGTTACGGGGAGTATTCTAACTATGGCTACACCTTC. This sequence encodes CASSYGEYSNYGYTF.

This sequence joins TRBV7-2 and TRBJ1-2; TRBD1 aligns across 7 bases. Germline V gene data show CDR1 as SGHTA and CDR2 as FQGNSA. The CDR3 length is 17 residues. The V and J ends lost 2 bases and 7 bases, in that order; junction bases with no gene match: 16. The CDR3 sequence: CASSLRGADRDKSGYTF. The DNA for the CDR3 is TGTGCCAGCAGCTTAAGAGGAGCTGACAGGGACAAAAGTGGCTACACCTTC.

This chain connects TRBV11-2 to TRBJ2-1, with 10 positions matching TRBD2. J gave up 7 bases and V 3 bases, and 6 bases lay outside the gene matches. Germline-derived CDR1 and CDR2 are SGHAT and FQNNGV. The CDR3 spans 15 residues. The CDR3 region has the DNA TGTGCCAGCAGCTTTAGCGGGGGGCTTGGGAATGAGCAGTTCTTC. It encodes CASSFSGGLGNEQFF.

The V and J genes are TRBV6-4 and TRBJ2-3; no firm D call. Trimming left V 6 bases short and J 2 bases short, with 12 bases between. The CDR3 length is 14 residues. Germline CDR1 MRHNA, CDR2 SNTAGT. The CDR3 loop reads CASSSTENTDTQYF. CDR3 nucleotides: TGTGCCAGCAGCTCTACAGAAAACACAGATACGCAGTATTTT.

The CDR3, as DNA: TGTGCCAGCAAAGCTCGAGAGGGGGTAGAAGTTAGCACAGATACGCAGTATTTT. Translation: CASKAREGVEVSTDTQYF. The rearrangement links TRBV12-3 or TRBV12-4 to TRBJ2-3; a possible D gene is TRBD1 (6 bases). The CDR3 is 18 residues long. Trimming stripped 7 bases from V and 0 bases from J, with 23 bases between.

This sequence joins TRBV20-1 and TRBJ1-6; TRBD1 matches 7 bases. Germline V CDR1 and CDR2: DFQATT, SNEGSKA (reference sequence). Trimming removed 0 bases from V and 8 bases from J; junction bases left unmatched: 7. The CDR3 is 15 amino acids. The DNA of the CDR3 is TGCAGTGCTAGAGATCGCGACAGGGCCTATTCACCCCTCCACTTT. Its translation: CSARDRDRAYSPLHF.

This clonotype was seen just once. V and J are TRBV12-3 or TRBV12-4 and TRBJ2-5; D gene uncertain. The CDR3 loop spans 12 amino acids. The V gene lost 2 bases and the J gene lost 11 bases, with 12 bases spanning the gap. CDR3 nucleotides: TGTGCCAGCAGTTTAAGCGTACCTGAGCAGTACTTC. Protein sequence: CASSLSVPEQYF.

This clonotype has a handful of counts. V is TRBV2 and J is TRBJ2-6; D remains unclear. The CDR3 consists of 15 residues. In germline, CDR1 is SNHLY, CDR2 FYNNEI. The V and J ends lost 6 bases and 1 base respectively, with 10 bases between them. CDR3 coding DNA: TGTGCCAGCAGGACCGACACATCTGGGGCCAACGTCCTGACTTTC. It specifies CASRTDTSGANVLTF.

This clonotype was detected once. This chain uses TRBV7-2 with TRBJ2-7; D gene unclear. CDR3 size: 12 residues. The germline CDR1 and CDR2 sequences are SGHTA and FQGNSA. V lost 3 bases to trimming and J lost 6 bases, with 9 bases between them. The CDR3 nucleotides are TGTGCCAGCAGCTTTCTGGGATGCGAGCAGTACTTC. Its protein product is CASSFLGCEQYF.